What follows are 21 T cell receptor beta chains derived from one specimen sequenced in a study of T cell responses to AZD1222 COVID-19 vaccine. Profiling relied on immunoSEQ multiplex PCR, and the TCRdb table lists in-frame clones only, not all of them. The sample has under 140,000 clones, around 90% seen once. The source material was peripheral blood, sampled on day 0 of AZD1222 vaccination. Receptor source: an adult in good health.

The chain links TRBV2 to TRBJ2-5; 12 bases map to TRBD2. V lost 0 bases to trimming and J lost 2 bases; unmatched junction nucleotides: 7. CDR3 length equals 18 residues. Germline CDR1 and CDR2: SNHLY and FYNNEI. The CDR3 coding sequence is TGTGCCAGCAGTGAAGCGCTTACTAGCGGGGGGAAGCAAGAGACCCAGTACTTC. It encodes CASSEALTSGGKQETQYF.

The DNA for the CDR3 is TGTGCCAGCTCGCAGGGTGCGTCTCAGAACACTGAAGCTTTCTTT. It translates to CASSQGASQNTEAFF. This chain connects TRBV2 to TRBJ1-1; maybe TRBD1 (5 bases). CDR3 length: 15 amino acids. Germline lookup yields CDR1 SNHLY and CDR2 FYNNEI. V was shortened by 8 bases and J by 1 base, with 17 bases between the two germline ends.

V and J are TRBV5-6 and TRBJ1-2, with D possibly matching TRBD1 (5 bases). In germline, CDR1 is SGHDT, CDR2 YYEEEE. Trimming removed 3 bases at V and 8 bases at J, with 14 bases between. The CDR3 sequence is 13 residues long. CDR3 DNA: TGTGCCAGCAGCTCTACCGGGGGGAGGGGCTACACCTTC. This codes for CASSSTGGRGYTF.

The chain carries TRBV2 and TRBJ1-3; D may be TRBD1 (5 bases). V was trimmed by 2 bases and J by 2 bases, leaving 10 bases between them. The length of the CDR3 is 15 residues. Germline CDR1 reads SNHLY; CDR2 reads FYNNEI. The CDR3 DNA follows: TGTGCCAGCAGTGAAAAGGGGACTACTGGAAACACCATATATTTT. Amino acid sequence: CASSEKGTTGNTIYF. The whole variable domain, remainder taken from reference TRBV2 and TRBJ1-3, is EPEVTQTPSHQVTQMGQEVILRCVPISNHLYFYWYRQILGQKVEFLVSFYNNEISEKSEIFDDQFSVERPDGSNFTLKIRSTKLEDSAMYFCASSEKGTTGNTIYFGEGSWLTVV.

Worth noting for this clone: Mismatch with germline at one junction end may stem from a read error. The V and J genes are TRBV6-1 and TRBJ1-5; TRBD1 is a possible D gene (6 bases). The CDR3 totals 14 residues. Germline-derived CDR1 and CDR2 are MNHNS and SASEGT. CDR3 residues: CASSEGGGNQPQHF. In nucleotides, the CDR3 is TGTGCCAGCAGCGAAGGGGGGGGCAATCAGCCCCAGCATTTT.

The chain carries TRBV6-2 or TRBV6-3 and TRBJ2-5, with 8 positions matching TRBD2. CDR3 length equals 15 residues. Trimming removed 5 bases from V and 4 bases from J; junction bases left unmatched: 9. CDR1 MNHEY and CDR2 SVGEGT come from the germline V gene. CDR3 amino acids: CASSRTASGSETQYF. CDR3 in DNA: TGTGCCAGCAGTCGTACGGCTAGCGGGTCAGAGACCCAGTACTTC.

The chain carries TRBV2 and TRBJ2-2; D possibly corresponds to TRBD1 (7 bases). The CDR3 is made up of 18 amino acids. Trimming removed 3 bases at V and 4 bases at J, with 21 bases between. CDR1 is SNHLY, CDR2 FYNNEI, per germline. The CDR3 loop reads CASSDFLRRQGGTGELFF. The CDR3 DNA reads TGTGCCAGCAGTGATTTCCTACGAAGACAGGGAGGCACCGGGGAGCTGTTTTTT.

The CDR3 DNA reads as TGTGCCACCCTCCCTCTGGACAGGGGAAGCAATCAGCCCCAGCATTTT. Protein product: CATLPLDRGSNQPQHF. The chain is built from TRBV28 and TRBJ1-5; 9 bases are a match to TRBD1. CDR1 is MDHEN and CDR2 is SYDVKM in the germline V gene. V trimming: 10 bases; J trimming: 1 base; junction bases outside the gene matches: 11. The CDR3 loop spans 16 amino acids.

The chain employs TRBV4-1 and TRBJ1-4; no reliable D call. The ends were cut back, 2 bases at V and 9 bases at J, with 16 bases in the middle. Germline CDR1 and CDR2: MGHRA and YSYEKL. The CDR3 extends over 15 amino acids. CDR3 residues: CASSQIGLSDKKLFF. The CDR3 DNA follows: TGCGCCAGCAGCCAAATTGGCCTCTCGGATAAAAAACTGTTTTTT.

The CDR3 DNA follows: TGTGCCAGCAGGGGAACAGGGTTACGCACCGGGGAGCTGTTTTTT. It yields the protein CASRGTGLRTGELFF. The V and J genes are TRBV28 and TRBJ2-2, with TRBD1 as a possible D gene (6 bases). The CDR3 runs 15 residues. The V gene lost 6 bases and the J gene lost 4 bases, with 15 bases spanning the gap. Germline values: CDR1 MDHEN, CDR2 SYDVKM.

This clone was counted once. The chain is built from TRBV4-1 and TRBJ1-5, with TRBD1 matching 8 bases. V shed 1 base, J shed 6 bases, and the junction held 11 bases outside the gene matches. CDR1 and CDR2 from the germline V gene are MGHRA and YSYEKL. The length of the CDR3 is 17 residues. The CDR3 protein is CASSQASKDRASQPQHF. The CDR3 DNA follows: TGCGCCAGCAGCCAAGCCTCCAAGGACAGGGCGAGTCAGCCCCAGCATTTT.

This chain links TRBV19 with TRBJ1-1; 8 nucleotides line up with TRBD1. The CDR3 totals 15 residues. The germline V gene has CDR1 LNHDA and CDR2 SQIVND (reference sequence). J was trimmed by 3 bases and V by 5 bases; bases with no gene match: 8. CDR3: CASSSEDRVDTEAFF. CDR3 coding DNA: TGTGCCAGTAGTTCGGAGGACAGGGTCGACACTGAAGCTTTCTTT.

A few counts support this clone. The rearrangement joins TRBV19 to TRBJ1-2; D is undetermined. V was shortened by 3 bases and J by 0 bases, with 11 bases between the two germline ends. CDR1 LNHDA and CDR2 SQIVND come from the germline V gene (reference sequence). This CDR3 comprises 15 residues. CDR3 bases: TGTGCCAGTAGTATTGGCGATAGGGCTAACTATGGCTACACCTTC. Translation: CASSIGDRANYGYTF.

The rearrangement uses TRBV5-3 and TRBJ1-5; unclear D gene. TRBV5-3 carries the ORF label, with uncertain function. The CDR3 spans 13 residues. Trimming took off 0 bases at V and 7 bases at J, with 8 bases between the two ends. CDR3 nucleotide sequence: TGTGCCAGAAGCTTGGCCCCACAGCAGCCCCAGCATTTT. Its protein product is CARSLAPQQPQHF.

The chain carries TRBV7-3 and TRBJ1-5, with 8 bases matching TRBD1. V was clipped by 5 bases and J by 6 bases; unmatched bases: 3. Germline V gene data show CDR1 as SGHTA and CDR2 as FQGTGA. The CDR3 totals 13 residues. CDR3 nucleotides: TGTGCCAGCAGCGCCGGACAGGGTCAGCCCCAGCATTTT. Its protein is CASSAGQGQPQHF. Complete variable domain (other parts from reference TRBV7-3 and TRBJ1-5): GAGVSQTPSNKVTEKGKYVELRCDPISGHTALYWYRQSLGQGPEFLIYFQGTGAADDSGLPNDRFFAVRPEGSVSTLKIQRTERGDSAVYLCASSAGQGQPQHFGDGTRLSIL.

The rearrangement links TRBV10-3 to TRBJ2-7, with 7 nucleotides matching TRBD1. The trim removed 4 bases at V and 4 bases at J, leaving 1 base unmatched. Germline assignment: CDR1 ENHRY and CDR2 SYGVKD. This CDR3 spans 12 amino acids. The CDR3 spells CAISVQGYEQYF. The DNA for the CDR3 is TGTGCCATCAGTGTACAGGGGTACGAGCAGTACTTC.

The V gene is TRBV28, the J gene TRBJ2-4; D may be TRBD1 (6 bases). Per the germline V gene, CDR1 is MDHEN and CDR2 is SYDVKM. The CDR3 has 16 amino acids. Trimming left V 2 bases short and J 0 bases short, with 11 bases between. The chain's CDR3 is CASSLSQGLAKNIQYF. The CDR3 coding sequence is TGTGCCAGCAGTTTAAGCCAGGGGCTAGCCAAAAACATTCAGTACTTC.

The chain combines TRBV15 with TRBJ1-1, with 9 bases matching TRBD1. Germline loops: CDR1 LNHNV, CDR2 YYDKDF (reference sequence). The CDR3 contains 15 residues. V lost 11 bases to trimming and J lost 4 bases; unmatched junction nucleotides: 14. CDR3 DNA sequence: TGTGCCTCCATCCCGGGACAGGGAAGGGGCACTGAAGCTTTCTTT. This translates into CASIPGQGRGTEAFF.

The rearrangement joins TRBV5-1 to TRBJ2-3; 11 bases align to TRBD1. Looked up from germline, CDR1 is SGHRS and CDR2 is YFSETQ. The J segment lost 7 bases and the V segment lost 4 bases, leaving 5 bases of the junction unmatched. The CDR3 has 14 residues. The CDR3 DNA sequence: TGCGCCAGCAGCACCGGGACAGGGGGGTATACGCAGTATTTT. This sequence encodes CASSTGTGGYTQYF.

As concerns this clone: Different DNA sequences within this sample yield the same CDR3. V gene TRBV4-1 combines with J gene TRBJ1-5; TRBD1 matches at 7 bases. Looked up from germline, CDR1 is MGHRA and CDR2 is YSYEKL. This CDR3 region has 17 residues. With V trimmed by 1 base and J by 2 bases, 8 bases remained unmatched. In DNA form, the CDR3 reads TGCGCCAGCAGCCAAGGGCCCCAGGGGGGAGGCAATCAGCCCCAGCATTTT. Residues: CASSQGPQGGGNQPQHF.

J is TRBJ1-1 and V is TRBV5-6; no definite D call. The CDR3 covers 13 residues. V dropped 2 bases and J dropped 1 base, with 6 bases sitting between them. Germline values: CDR1 SGHDT, CDR2 YYEEEE. In DNA form, the CDR3 reads TGTGCCAGCAGCTTTTACAGGAACACTGAAGCTTTCTTT. Translation: CASSFYRNTEAFF.